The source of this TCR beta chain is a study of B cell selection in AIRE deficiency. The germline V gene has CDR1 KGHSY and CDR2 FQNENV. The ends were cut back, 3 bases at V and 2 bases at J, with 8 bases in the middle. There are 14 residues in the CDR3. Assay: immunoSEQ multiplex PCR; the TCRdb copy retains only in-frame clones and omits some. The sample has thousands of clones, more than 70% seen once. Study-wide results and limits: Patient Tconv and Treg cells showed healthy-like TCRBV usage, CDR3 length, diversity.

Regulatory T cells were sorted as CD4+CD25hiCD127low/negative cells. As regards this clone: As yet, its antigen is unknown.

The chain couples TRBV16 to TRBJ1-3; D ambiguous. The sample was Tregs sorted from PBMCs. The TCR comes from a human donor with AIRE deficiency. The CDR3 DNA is TGTGCCAGCAGCCATGAATCCACTGGAAACACCATATATTTT. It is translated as CASSHESTGNTIYF.